This T cell receptor (beta chain) was obtained from a study of OX40 agonist ivuxolimab in advanced cancers. The repertoire was sequenced with immunoSEQ multiplex PCR; TCRdb's copy has only in-frame clones and lacks some. The sample records around 69,000 clones, approximately 82% being singletons. The germline CDR1 and CDR2 sequences are MNHEY and SVGAGI. The CDR3 is 14 residues long. The V and J ends lost 6 bases and 4 bases respectively, with 15 bases between them. This specimen was CD4+ or CD8+ T cells sorted from blood, taken in a trial of the OX40 agonist ivuxolimab. This rearrangement joins TRBV6-5 to TRBJ1-2; possibly TRBD1 for D (5 bases). This clonotype originated in an adult with an advanced solid tumor such as melanoma, head and neck, liver or kidney cancer. The CDR3 reads CASSVTAGTYGYTF. CDR3 DNA: TGTGCCAGCAGCGTTACGGCTGGGACCTATGGCTACACCTTC.